Following are 9 T cell receptor beta chains from one sample sequenced in a study of primary melanoma T cells and metastatic recurrence (dated by TCRdb to 2018 to 2021). Receptor amplification or capture employed the immunoSEQ multiplex PCR assay. Imported from immuneACCESS, the table was reduced by TCRdb to in-frame sequences with V and J called. These copies leave out some clones; in studies compared against another copy, an unresolved V gene accounts for under half, and the cause of the remainder is not known. The sample has about 1,100 clones on record, 80% to 85% of them singletons. The ten biggest clones cover 4.5% to 5.5% of the sample. Material for sequencing was melanoma tumor tissue. The receptor set was obtained from a human donor with melanoma.

This clone was counted once. The CDR3 is CASSLRGLGSGYTF. Written as DNA, the CDR3 is TGTGCCAGCAGTTTACGGGGGCTGGGGAGTGGCTACACCTTC. The V and J genes are TRBV28 and TRBJ1-2; D might be TRBD1 (6 bases). This CDR3 spans 14 amino acids. V was shortened by 2 bases and J by 7 bases, with 14 bases between the two germline ends. CDR1 is MDHEN, CDR2 SYDVKM, per germline.

This chain uses TRBV11-3 with TRBJ1-2, with D tentatively TRBD1 (5 bases). V was pared by 5 bases and J by 4 bases, with 17 bases between. This CDR3 region has 15 residues. Per the germline V gene, CDR1 is SGHNT and CDR2 is YENEEA. In DNA form, the CDR3 reads TGTGCCAGCAGCCTCACCCAGGGACCGAGCTATGGCTACACCTTC. Translation gives CASSLTQGPSYGYTF.

This chain uses TRBV30 with TRBJ1-3; D gene unclear. This CDR3 comprises 14 residues. Germline V gene sequence: CDR1 GTSNPN, CDR2 SVGIG (reference sequence). Trimming shortened V by 0 bases and J by 0 bases, and 6 bases separated the two germline ends. CDR3 amino acids: CAWSVGSSGNTIYF. CDR3 sequence (DNA): TGTGCCTGGAGTGTGGGTTCCTCTGGAAACACCATATATTTT. The variable domain in full, completed from reference TRBV30 and TRBJ1-3, reads SQTIHQWPATLVQPVGSPLSLECTVEGTSNPNLYWYRQAAGRGLQLLFYSVGIGQISSEVPQNLSASRPQDRQFILSSKKLLLSDSGFYLCAWSVGSSGNTIYFGEGSWLTVV.

The rearrangement joins TRBV30 to TRBJ1-1, with no clear D. This CDR3 contains 12 residues. Trimming left V 2 bases short and J 5 bases short, with 9 bases between. Per germline, CDR1 GTSNPN and CDR2 SVGIG (reference sequence). CDR3 nucleotide sequence: TGTGCCTGGAGTCAAGGATGGACTGAAGCTTTCTTT. Translated, it gives CAWSQGWTEAFF. The variable domain in full, with the rest retrieved from reference TRBV30 and TRBJ1-1, is SQTIHQWPATLVQPVGSPLSLECTVEGTSNPNLYWYRQAAGRGLQLLFYSVGIGQISSEVPQNLSASRPQDRQFILSSKKLLLSDSGFYLCAWSQGWTEAFFGQGTRLTVV.

V gene TRBV11-3 combines with J gene TRBJ2-1, with TRBD2 as a possible D gene (5 bases). The germline V and J ends were trimmed by 5 bases and 5 bases, with 13 bases remaining between them. From germline, CDR1 is SGHNT and CDR2 YENEEA. This CDR3 has 14 residues. The CDR3 region has the DNA TGTGCCAGCAGCACGACAAGCGGCCACAATGAGCAGTTCTTC. It codes for CASSTTSGHNEQFF.

Written as DNA, the CDR3 is TGTGCCAGTAGACCCGGAACAGGGGGCACTGAAGCTTTCTTT. Its translation: CASRPGTGGTEAFF. J is TRBJ1-1 and V is TRBV19, with 8 positions matching TRBD1. There are 14 residues in the CDR3. Germline-derived CDR1 and CDR2 are LNHDA and SQIVND (reference sequence). V lost 6 bases, J lost 4 bases, and 7 bases stayed unmatched.

This chain uses TRBV19 with TRBJ1-5; D is unclear. The V and J ends lost 5 bases and 9 bases respectively, with 14 bases between them. The CDR3 runs to 13 residues. Germline CDR1 reads LNHDA; CDR2 reads SQIVND (reference sequence). CDR3 region: CASSGSAGGPQHF. CDR3 DNA: TGTGCCAGTAGTGGTTCTGCTGGAGGGCCCCAGCATTTT.

V and J are TRBV6-8 and TRBJ2-3; tentatively, D is TRBD1 or TRBD2 (5 bases each). Trimming removed 5 bases from V and 13 bases from J, with 16 bases in between. The length of the CDR3 is 12 residues. CDR1 is MNHGY, CDR2 SAAAGT, per germline. The chain's CDR3 is CASSDWGPREYF. For the CDR3, the DNA is TGTGCCAGCAGTGACTGGGGACCACGGGAGTATTTT.

V usage is TRBV14 and J usage is TRBJ2-1, with D tentatively TRBD2 (6 bases). The CDR3 is 15 amino acids. From germline, CDR1 is SGHDN and CDR2 FVKESK. Trimming stripped 1 base from V and 7 bases from J, with 14 bases between. The CDR3 loop reads CASSQGSARGNEQFF. The CDR3 coding sequence is TGTGCCAGCAGCCAAGGGTCGGCGCGGGGTAATGAGCAGTTCTTC.